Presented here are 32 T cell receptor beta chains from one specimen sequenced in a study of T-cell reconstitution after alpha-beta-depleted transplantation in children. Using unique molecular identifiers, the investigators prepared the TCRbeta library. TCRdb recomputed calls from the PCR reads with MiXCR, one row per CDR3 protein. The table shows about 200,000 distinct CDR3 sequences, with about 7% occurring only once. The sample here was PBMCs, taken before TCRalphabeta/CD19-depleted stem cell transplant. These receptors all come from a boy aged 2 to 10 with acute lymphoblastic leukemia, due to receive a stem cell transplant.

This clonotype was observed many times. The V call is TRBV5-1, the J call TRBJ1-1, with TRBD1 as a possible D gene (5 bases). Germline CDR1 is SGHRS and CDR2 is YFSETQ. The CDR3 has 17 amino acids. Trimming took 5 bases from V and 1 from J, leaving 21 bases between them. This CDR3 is CASSQESLQASNTEAFF. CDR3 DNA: TGCGCCAGCAGTCAAGAGAGCCTACAGGCCTCGAACACTGAAGCTTTCTTT.

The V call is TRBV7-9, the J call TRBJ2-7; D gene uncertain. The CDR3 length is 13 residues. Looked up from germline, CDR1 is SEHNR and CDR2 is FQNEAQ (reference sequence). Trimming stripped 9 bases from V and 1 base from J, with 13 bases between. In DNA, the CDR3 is TGTGCCAGTACCCACCCCCCTTCCTACGAGCAGTACTTC. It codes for CASTHPPSYEQYF.

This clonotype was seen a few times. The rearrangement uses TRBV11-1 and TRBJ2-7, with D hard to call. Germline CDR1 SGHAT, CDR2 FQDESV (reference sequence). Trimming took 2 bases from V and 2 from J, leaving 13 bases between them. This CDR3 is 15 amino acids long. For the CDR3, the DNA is TGTGCCAGCAGCTTAAGTGGTGTAGGCACCTACGAGCAGTACTTC. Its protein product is CASSLSGVGTYEQYF.

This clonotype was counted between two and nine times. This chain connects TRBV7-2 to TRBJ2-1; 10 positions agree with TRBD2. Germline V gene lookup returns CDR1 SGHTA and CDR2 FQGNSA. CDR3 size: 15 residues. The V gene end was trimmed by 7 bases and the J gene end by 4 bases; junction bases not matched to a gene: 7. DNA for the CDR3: TGTGCCAGCACCCAAACTAGCGGGACTTACAATGAGCAGTTCTTC. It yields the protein CASTQTSGTYNEQFF.

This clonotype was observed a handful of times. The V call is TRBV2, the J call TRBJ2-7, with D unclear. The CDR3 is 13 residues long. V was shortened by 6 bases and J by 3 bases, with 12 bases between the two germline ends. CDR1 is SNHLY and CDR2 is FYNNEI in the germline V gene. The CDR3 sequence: CASSVPANYEQYF. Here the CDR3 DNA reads TGTGCCAGCAGCGTCCCTGCAAACTACGAGCAGTACTTC.

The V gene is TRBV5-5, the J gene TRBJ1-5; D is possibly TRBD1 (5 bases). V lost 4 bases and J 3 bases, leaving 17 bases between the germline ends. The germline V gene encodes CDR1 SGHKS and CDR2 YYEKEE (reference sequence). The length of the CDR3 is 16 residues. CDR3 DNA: TGTGCCAGCAGCCCAGCTGCCACGACAGACAATCAGCCCCAGCATTTT. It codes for CASSPAATTDNQPQHF.

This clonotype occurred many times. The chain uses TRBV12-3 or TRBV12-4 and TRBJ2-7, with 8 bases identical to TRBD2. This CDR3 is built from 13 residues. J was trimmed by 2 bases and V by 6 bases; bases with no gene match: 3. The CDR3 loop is CASSRTSPYEQYF. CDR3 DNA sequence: TGTGCCAGCAGCCGGACTAGCCCCTACGAGCAGTACTTC.

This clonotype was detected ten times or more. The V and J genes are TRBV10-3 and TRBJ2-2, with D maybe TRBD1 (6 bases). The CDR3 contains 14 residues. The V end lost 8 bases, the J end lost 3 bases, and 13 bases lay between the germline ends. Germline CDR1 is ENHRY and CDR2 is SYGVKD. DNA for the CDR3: TGTGCCATCCAGGCAGGGGCTGACACCGGGGAGCTGTTTTTT. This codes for CAIQAGADTGELFF.

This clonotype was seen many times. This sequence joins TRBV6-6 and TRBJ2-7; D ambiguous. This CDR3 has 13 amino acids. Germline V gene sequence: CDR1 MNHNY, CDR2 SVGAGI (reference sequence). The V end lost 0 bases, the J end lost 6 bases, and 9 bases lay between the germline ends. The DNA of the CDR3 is TGTGCCAGCAGTTACTCTCTCACGGGCGAGCAGTACTTC. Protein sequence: CASSYSLTGEQYF.

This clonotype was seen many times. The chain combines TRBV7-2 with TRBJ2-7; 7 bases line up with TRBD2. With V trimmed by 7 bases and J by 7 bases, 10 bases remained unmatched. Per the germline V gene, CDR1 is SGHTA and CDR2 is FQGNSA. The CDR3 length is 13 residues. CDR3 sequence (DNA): TGTGCCAGCACCCGTGGGGGGGGATGGGAGCAGTACTTC. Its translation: CASTRGGGWEQYF.

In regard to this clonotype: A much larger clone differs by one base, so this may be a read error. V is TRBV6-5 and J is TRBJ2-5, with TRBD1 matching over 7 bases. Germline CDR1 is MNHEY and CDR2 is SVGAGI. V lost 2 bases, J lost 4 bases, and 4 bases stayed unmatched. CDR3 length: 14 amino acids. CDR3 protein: CASSYNRGRETQYF. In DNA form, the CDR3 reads TGTGCCAGCAGTTACAACAGGGGTAGAGAGACCCAGTACTTC.

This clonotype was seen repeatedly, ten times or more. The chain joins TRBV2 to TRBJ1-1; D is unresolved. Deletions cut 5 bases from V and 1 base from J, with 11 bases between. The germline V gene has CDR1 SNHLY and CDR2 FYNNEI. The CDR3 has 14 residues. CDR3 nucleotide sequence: TGTGCCAGCAGTAGCTCAGCGAGGAACACTGAAGCTTTCTTT. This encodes CASSSSARNTEAFF.

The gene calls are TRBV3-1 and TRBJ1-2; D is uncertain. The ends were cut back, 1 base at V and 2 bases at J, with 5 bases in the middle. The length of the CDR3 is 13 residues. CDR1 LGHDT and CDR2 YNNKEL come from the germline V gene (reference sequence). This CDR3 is CASSQGENYGYTF. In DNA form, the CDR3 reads TGTGCCAGCAGCCAAGGAGAAAACTATGGCTACACCTTC.

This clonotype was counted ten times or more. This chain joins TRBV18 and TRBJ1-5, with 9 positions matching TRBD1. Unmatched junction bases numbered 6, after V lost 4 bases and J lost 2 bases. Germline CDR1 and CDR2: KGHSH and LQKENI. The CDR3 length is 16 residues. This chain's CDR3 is CASSRQGVTGNQPQHF. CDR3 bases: TGTGCCAGCTCACGACAGGGGGTGACGGGCAATCAGCCCCAGCATTTT.

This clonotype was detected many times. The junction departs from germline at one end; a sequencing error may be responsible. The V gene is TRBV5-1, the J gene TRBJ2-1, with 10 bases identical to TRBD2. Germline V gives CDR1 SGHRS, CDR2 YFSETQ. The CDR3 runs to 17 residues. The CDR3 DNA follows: TGTGCCAGCAGCTTAGGGTTAGCGGGAGGTTCCTACAATGAGCAGTTCTTC. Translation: CASSLGLAGGSYNEQFF.

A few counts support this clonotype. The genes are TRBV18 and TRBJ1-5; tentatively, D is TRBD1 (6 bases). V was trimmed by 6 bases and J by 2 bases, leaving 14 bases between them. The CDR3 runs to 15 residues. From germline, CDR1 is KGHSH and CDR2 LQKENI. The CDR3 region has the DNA TGTGCCAGCTCGCAACTGACAGGCCGCAATCAGCCCCAGCATTTT. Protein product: CASSQLTGRNQPQHF.

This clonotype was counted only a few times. CDR3 nucleotides: TGTGCCAGCAGTTTAGAGGGACAGGGGATCCAAGAGACCCAGTACTTC. This encodes CASSLEGQGIQETQYF. J is TRBJ2-5 and V is TRBV12-3 or TRBV12-4; 10 positions match TRBD1. V shed 1 base and J 1 base; nucleotides not matched to a gene: 3. The CDR3 runs to 16 residues.

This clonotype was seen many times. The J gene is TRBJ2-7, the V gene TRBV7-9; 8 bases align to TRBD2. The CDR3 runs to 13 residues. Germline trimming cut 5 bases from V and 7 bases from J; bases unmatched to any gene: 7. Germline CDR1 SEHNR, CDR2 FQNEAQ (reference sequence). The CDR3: CASSPAGGWEQYF. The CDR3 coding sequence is TGTGCCAGCAGCCCTGCGGGGGGCTGGGAGCAGTACTTC.

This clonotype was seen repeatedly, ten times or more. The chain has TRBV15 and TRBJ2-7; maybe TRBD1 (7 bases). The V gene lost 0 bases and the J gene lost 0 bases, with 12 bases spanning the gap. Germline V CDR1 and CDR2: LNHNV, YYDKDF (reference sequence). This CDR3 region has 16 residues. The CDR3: CATSRDRRDSSYEQYF. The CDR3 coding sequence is TGTGCCACCAGCAGAGATCGGCGGGACAGCTCCTACGAGCAGTACTTC.

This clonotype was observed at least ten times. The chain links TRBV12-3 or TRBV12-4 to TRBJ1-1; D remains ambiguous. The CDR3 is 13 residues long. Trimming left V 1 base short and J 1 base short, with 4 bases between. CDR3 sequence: CASSLGENTEAFF. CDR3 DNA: TGTGCCAGCAGTTTAGGAGAGAACACTGAAGCTTTCTTT.

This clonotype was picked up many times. CDR3 amino acids: CASSFRLREETQYF. The DNA of the CDR3 is TGTGCCAGCAGCTTTCGTCTTCGGGAAGAGACCCAGTACTTC. The J gene is TRBJ2-5, the V gene TRBV7-2; D not certain. Germline values: CDR1 SGHTA, CDR2 FQGNSA. Trimming took off 3 bases at V and 3 bases at J, with 11 bases between the two ends. The CDR3 consists of 14 residues.

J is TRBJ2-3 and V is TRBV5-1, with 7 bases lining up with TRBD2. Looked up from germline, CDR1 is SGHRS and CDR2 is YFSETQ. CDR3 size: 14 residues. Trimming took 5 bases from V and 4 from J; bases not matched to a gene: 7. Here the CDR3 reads CASRGTKEPDTQYF. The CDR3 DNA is TGCGCCAGCAGGGGGACTAAGGAGCCAGATACGCAGTATTTT.

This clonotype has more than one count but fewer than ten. CDR3 nucleotide sequence: TGTGCCAGCAGCCCGCCGACTAGCGGGGGCTTCGGGTTAAGACTAGCCAAAAACATTCAGTACTTC. Protein: CASSPPTSGGFGLRLAKNIQYF. The rearrangement joins TRBV4-2 to TRBJ2-4, with 12 bases identical to TRBD2. The germline V gene encodes CDR1 LGHNA and CDR2 YNFKEQ. V lost 4 bases to trimming and J lost 0 bases; unmatched junction nucleotides: 19. The CDR3 loop spans 22 amino acids.

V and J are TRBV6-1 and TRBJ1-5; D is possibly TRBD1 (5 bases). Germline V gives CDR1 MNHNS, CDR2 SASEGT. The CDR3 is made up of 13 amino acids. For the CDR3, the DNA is TGTTCATCCACAGGCGATAGCAATCAGCCCCAGCATTTT. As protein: CSSTGDSNQPQHF.

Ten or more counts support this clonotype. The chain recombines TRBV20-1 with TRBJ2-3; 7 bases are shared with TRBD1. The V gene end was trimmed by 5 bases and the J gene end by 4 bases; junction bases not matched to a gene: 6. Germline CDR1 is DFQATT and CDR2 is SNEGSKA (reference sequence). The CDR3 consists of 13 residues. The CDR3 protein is CSAVDRFPDTQYF. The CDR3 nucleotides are TGCAGTGCTGTGGACAGGTTTCCAGATACGCAGTATTTT.

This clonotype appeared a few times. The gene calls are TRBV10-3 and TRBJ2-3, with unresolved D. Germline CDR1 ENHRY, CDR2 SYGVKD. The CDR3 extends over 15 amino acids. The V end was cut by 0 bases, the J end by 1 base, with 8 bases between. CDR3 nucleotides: TGTGCCATCAGTGAGTCGGGTGATCGCACAGATACGCAGTATTTT. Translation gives CAISESGDRTDTQYF.

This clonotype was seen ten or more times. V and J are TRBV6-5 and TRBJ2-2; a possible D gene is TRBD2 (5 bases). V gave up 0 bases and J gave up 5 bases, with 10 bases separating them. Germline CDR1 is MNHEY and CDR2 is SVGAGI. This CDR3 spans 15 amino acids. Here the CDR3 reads CASSYSGIGTGELFF. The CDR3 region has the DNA TGTGCCAGCAGTTACTCCGGGATAGGTACCGGGGAGCTGTTTTTT.

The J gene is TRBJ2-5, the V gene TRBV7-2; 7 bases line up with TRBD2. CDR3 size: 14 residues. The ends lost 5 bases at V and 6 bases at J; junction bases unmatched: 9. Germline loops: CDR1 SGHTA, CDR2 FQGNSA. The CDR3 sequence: CASSADSGWQTQYF. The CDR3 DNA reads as TGTGCCAGCAGCGCCGATAGCGGGTGGCAGACCCAGTACTTC.

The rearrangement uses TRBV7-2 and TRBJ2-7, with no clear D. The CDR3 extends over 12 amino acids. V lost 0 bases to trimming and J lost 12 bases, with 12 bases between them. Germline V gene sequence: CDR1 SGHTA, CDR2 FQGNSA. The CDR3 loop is CASSLAVGDTYF. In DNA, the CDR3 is TGTGCCAGCAGCTTAGCTGTGGGCGACACGTACTTC. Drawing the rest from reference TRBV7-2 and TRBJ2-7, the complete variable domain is GAGVSQSPSNKVTEKGKDVELRCDPISGHTALYWYRQSLGQGLEFLIYFQGNSAPDKSGLPSDRFSAERTGGSVSTLTIQRTQQEDSAVYLCASSLAVGDTYFGPGTRLTVT.

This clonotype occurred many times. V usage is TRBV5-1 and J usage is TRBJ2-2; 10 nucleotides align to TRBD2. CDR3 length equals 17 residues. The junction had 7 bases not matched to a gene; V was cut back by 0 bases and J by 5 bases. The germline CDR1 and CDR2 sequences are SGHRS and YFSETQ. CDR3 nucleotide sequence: TGCGCCAGCAGCTTGGGGGCTAGCGGGGGCTCGACCGGGGAGCTGTTTTTT. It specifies CASSLGASGGSTGELFF.

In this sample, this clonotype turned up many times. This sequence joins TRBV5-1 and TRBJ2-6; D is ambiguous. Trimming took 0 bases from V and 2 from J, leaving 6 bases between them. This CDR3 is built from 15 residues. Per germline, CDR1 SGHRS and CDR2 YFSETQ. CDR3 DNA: TGCGCCAGCAGCTTGGGTGGGGCTGGGGCCAACGTCCTGACTTTC. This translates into CASSLGGAGANVLTF.

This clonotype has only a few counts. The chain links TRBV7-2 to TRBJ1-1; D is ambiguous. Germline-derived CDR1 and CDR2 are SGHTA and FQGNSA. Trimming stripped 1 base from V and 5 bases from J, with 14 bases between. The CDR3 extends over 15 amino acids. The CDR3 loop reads CASSLESGISTEAFF. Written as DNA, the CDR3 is TGTGCCAGCAGCTTAGAGTCGGGGATCAGTACTGAAGCTTTCTTT.